The clone carrying this T cell receptor beta chain was counted at least ten times. Antigen: not known. Each CDR3 protein gets one entry after TCRdb re-called the reads with MiXCR. This sample has about a million distinct CDR3 sequences, with approximately 33% found just once. The sample comes from a study of T cell repertoires in cytomegalovirus infection. The wider study: Epitope selection comprised recently identified HLA-C-restricted CMV epitopes and well-studied HLA-B-restricted CMV epitopes.

With V trimmed by 1 base and J by 4 bases, 5 bases remained unmatched. This CDR3 comprises 16 residues. Germline lookup yields CDR1 SGHVS and CDR2 FNYEAQ. The chain joins TRBV7-6 to TRBJ1-5; 9 nucleotides agree with TRBD1. This material consisted of cultured CD8+ T cells from PBMCs, taken from culture after CMV antigen stimulation. The sequence came from a human donor in good health (CMV status not recorded). Some clones in this sample may be carry-over from other donors' samples. Here the CDR3 DNA reads TGTGCCAGCAGCTTAGAGGGACAGGGAAATAATCAGCCCCAGCATTTT. The encoded protein is CASSLEGQGNNQPQHF.